Sequencing of this TCR beta chain was carried out in a study of early T cells in non-severe SARS-CoV-2 infection. Study-wide background: Bulk RNA from unsorted whole blood was sequenced; chains were unpaired.

Overall study findings and caveats: Database matching using VDJdb favored anti-spike CD8 responses, with private and CD4 specificities left missing.

A note on this clonotype: Antigen: not known.

The TCR library protocol was used to attach unique molecular identifiers. These identifiers were attached to individual cDNA molecules. One entry per CDR3 protein results from TCRdb running MiXCR on the 5' RACE reads. The sample yields under 85,000 distinct CDR3 sequences, 13% seen once. This sequence originates from an adult who was a healthcare worker with PCR-confirmed SARS-CoV-2 infection or an uninfected control (not recorded which). The sequencing sample was made of whole blood.

The chain's CDR3 is CASRPRQGGTEQYF. The CDR3, as DNA: TGTGCCAGCAGGCCCCGACAGGGAGGCACCGAGCAGTACTTC. The chain joins TRBV6-5 to TRBJ2-7; D is perhaps TRBD1 (7 bases). The CDR3 spans 14 residues. The V end was cut by 6 bases, the J end by 6 bases, with 18 bases between. Germline CDR1 is MNHEY and CDR2 is SVGAGI.